Given below is one T cell receptor beta chain in context. This sample is part of a study of blood T cell repertoires in COVID-19. The CDR3 length is 16 residues. Germline CDR1 SGHTA, CDR2 FQGNSA. The V segment lost 4 bases and the J segment 1 base; nucleotides outside the gene matches: 8. Sequenced by immunoSEQ multiplex PCR; TCRdb stores in-frame clones only, minus some. The table shows roughly 30,000 clones, with around 85% occurring only once. This chain connects TRBV7-2 to TRBJ2-5; 8 bases map to TRBD1. Sample: peripheral blood. The sequence was collected from a human donor with acute or convalescent COVID-19. The donor label of this sample is uncertain. CDR3 nucleotides: TGTGCCAGCAGCTCCCGGACAGGGTGGGCCCAAGAGACCCAGTACTTC. Translation: CASSSRTGWAQETQYF.